The 13 T cell receptor beta chains below come from one sample, sequenced in a study of tumor-infiltrating lymphocytes in primary liver carcinoma. Researchers generated TCR beta cDNA from about 460 ng of total RNA, relying on a constant-region primer. For TCR beta, libraries were produced by three nested multiplex PCR rounds using slightly modified ARM-PCR. Primers for the first two PCR rounds were TRBV1-TRBV30 forward primers and a C-beta reverse primer (approximately 10 cycles per round). One entry per CDR3 protein results from TCRdb running MiXCR on the multiplex PCR reads. The sample records roughly 120,000 distinct CDR3 sequences, about two thirds being singletons. Extraction of RNA together with DNA used about 17-34 mg of unsorted bulk tissue. Input material: tumor-adjacent normal liver tissue. All receptors derive from a woman in her sixties or seventies with primary liver carcinoma and hepatitis B virus infection.

Points on this clonotype: The junction departs from germline at one end; a sequencing error may be responsible. The genes are TRBV11-1 and TRBJ2-3; TRBD2 might be the D (6 bases). The CDR3 extends over 14 amino acids. From germline, CDR1 is SGHAT and CDR2 FQDESV (reference sequence). The CDR3 spells CTSSLRQRTGESLF. CDR3 nucleotides: TGTACCAGCAGCTTAAGGCAACGTACGGGAGAGTCTCTCTTT.

About this clonotype: No conserved phenylalanine or tryptophan ends this CDR3, so it is likely a read error. The chain links TRBV12-3 or TRBV12-4 to TRBJ1-5; 8 nucleotides line up with TRBD1. V was clipped by 5 bases and J by 1 base; unmatched bases: 4. The CDR3 contains 15 residues. In DNA form, the CDR3 reads TGTGCCAGCAGTACGACAGGGGTAAGCAATCAGCCCCAGCATCTT. Its protein is CASSTTGVSNQPQHL.

With regard to this clonotype: This likely comes from a read error, as the CDR3 has no conserved phenylalanine or tryptophan at its end. This chain joins TRBV7-9 and TRBJ2-1, with D tentatively TRBD1 or TRBD2 (5 bases each). This CDR3 has 15 amino acids. Germline V lookup: CDR1 SEHNR, CDR2 FQNEAQ (reference sequence). The V and J ends lost 5 bases and 11 bases respectively, with 22 bases between them. The CDR3 here is CASSHNRGVMGKQFL. The CDR3 DNA follows: TGTGCCAGCAGCCATAATAGGGGAGTGATGGGGAAGCAGTTCTTA.

This clonotype was picked up one time. In this CDR3 the conserved last residue, phenylalanine or tryptophan, is missing, so a read error is likely. No DNA is shown, since the ends of the CDR3 on it are uncertain; the CDR3 is the one TCRdb lists. The chain employs TRBV11-2 and TRBJ2-1; the table's D call TRBD2 went unverified against the DNA. Inclusive of both ends, the CDR3 amounts to 14 amino acids. The V gene's germline CDR1 is SGHAT and CDR2 FQNNGV. CDR3 amino acids: CASSLGEGLNERLY.

The chain has TRBV6-1 and TRBJ2-7, with no clear D. The V gene's germline CDR1 is MNHNS and CDR2 SASEGT. Trimming removed 2 bases from V and 5 bases from J, with 13 bases in between. The CDR3 is 14 residues long. The CDR3 coding sequence is TGTGCCAGCAGTGAACTCACACGCAACAACGAGCAGTACTTC. As protein: CASSELTRNNEQYF.

As for this clonotype: A read error is possible here, since a much larger clone lies one base away. The CDR3 DNA is TGCGCCAGCAGCTTTGTAGGAGTGGGAGGCAAGGAGACCCAGTACTTC. Protein sequence: CASSFVGVGGKETQYF. The V and J genes are TRBV5-1 and TRBJ2-5; TRBD2 might be the D (6 bases). CDR3 length equals 16 residues. The ends were cut back, 2 bases at V and 5 bases at J, with 19 bases in the middle. CDR1 is SGHRS and CDR2 is YFSETQ in the germline V gene.

This clonotype has just one count. One base away lies a much larger clone, so this may be a sequencing read error. V usage is TRBV5-1 and J usage is TRBJ2-7, with 8 nucleotides matching TRBD1. Per germline, CDR1 SGHRS and CDR2 YFSETQ. This CDR3 region has 18 residues. The CDR3 sequence: CASSLGYRQGLSSHEQYF. The CDR3 DNA reads as TGCGCCAGCAGCTTGGGATACCGACAGGGGCTGAGCTCCCACGAGCAGTACTTC.

This clonotype was observed a single time. This may be a read error: a much more frequent sequence differs by one nucleotide. The chain carries TRBV7-9 and TRBJ1-1, with D unclear. The V gene's germline CDR1 is SEHNR and CDR2 FQNEAQ (reference sequence). The CDR3 is made up of 14 amino acids. The CDR3 coding sequence is TGTGACAGCAGCTTAGTTGGGGATAACACTGAAGCTTTCTTT. Amino acid sequence: CDSSLVGDNTEAFF.

A word on this clonotype: This is likely a read error, given that the CDR3 carries no conserved phenylalanine or tryptophan at its end. The rearrangement links TRBV4-2 to TRBJ2-5; 8 bases align to TRBD2. V shed 4 bases and J 3 bases; nucleotides not matched to a gene: 7. The CDR3 runs to 15 residues. Germline V gives CDR1 LGHNA, CDR2 YNFKEQ. The CDR3 nucleotides are TGTGCCAGCAGCCTTGGGACTAGTTCCAAAGAGACCCAGTACTCC. Protein: CASSLGTSSKETQYS.

Details on this clonotype: A read error may produce the germline difference seen at one junction end. This chain joins TRBV5-4 and TRBJ2-5; possibly TRBD2 for D (6 bases). The germline V gene has CDR1 SGHNT and CDR2 YYREEE (reference sequence). This CDR3 spans 14 amino acids. This CDR3 reads CASSLASPGETQYF. The CDR3 DNA reads as TGTGCCAGCAGCTTGGCCAGTCCGGGGGAGACCCAATACTTC.

The J gene is TRBJ2-2, the V gene TRBV7-9; D is perhaps TRBD2 (6 bases). Germline CDR1 is SEHNR and CDR2 is FQNEAQ (reference sequence). The ends were cut back, 8 bases at V and 0 bases at J, with 19 bases in the middle. This CDR3 comprises 17 residues. For the CDR3, the DNA is TGTGCCAGCCCCCCACCCCACGGGAGCTCGAACACCGGGGAGCTGTTTTTT. This sequence encodes CASPPPHGSSNTGELFF. The variable domain in full, completed from reference TRBV7-9 and TRBJ2-2, reads DTGVSQNPRHKITKRGQNVTFRCDPISEHNRLYWYRQTLGQGPEFLTYFQNEAQLEKSRLLSDRFSAERPKGSFSTLEIQRTEQGDSAMYLCASPPPHGSSNTGELFFGEGSRLTVL.

On this clonotype: Being one base from a much bigger clone, this may be a read error. The V call is TRBV6-4, the J call TRBJ2-1, with TRBD2 matching 7 bases. CDR3 length: 16 residues. Germline CDR1 is MRHNA and CDR2 is SNTAGT. The CDR3 DNA sequence: TGTGCCAGCAGTGAAGGTCGGCGGGGGAACTACAATGAGCAGCTCTTC. Translated, it gives CASSEGRRGNYNEQLF.

On this clonotype itself: Since a much larger clone is just one base distant, this may be a read error. The CDR3 spells CASSHTTASHYMNTEAFF. CDR3 sequence (DNA): TGTGCCAGCAGCCACACGACAGCTAGTCATTACATGAACACTGAAGCTTTCTTT. The chain recombines TRBV5-8 with TRBJ1-1; D perhaps matches TRBD1 (5 bases). Germline CDR1 is SGHTS and CDR2 is YDEGEE. Trimming took off 4 bases at V and 0 bases at J, with 22 bases between the two ends. The CDR3 spans 18 residues.